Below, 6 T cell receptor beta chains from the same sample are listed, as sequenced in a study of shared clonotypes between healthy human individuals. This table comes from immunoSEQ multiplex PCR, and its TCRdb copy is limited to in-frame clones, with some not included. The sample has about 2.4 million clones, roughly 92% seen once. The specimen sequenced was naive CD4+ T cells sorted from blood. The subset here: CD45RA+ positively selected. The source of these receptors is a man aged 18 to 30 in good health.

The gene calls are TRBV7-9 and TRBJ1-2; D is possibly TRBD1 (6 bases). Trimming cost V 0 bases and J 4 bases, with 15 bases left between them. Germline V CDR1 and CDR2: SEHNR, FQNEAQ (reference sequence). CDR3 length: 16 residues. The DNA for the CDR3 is TGTGCCAGCAGCTTAGCGGGTGGGGACAAGGCCTATGGCTACACCTTC. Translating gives CASSLAGGDKAYGYTF.

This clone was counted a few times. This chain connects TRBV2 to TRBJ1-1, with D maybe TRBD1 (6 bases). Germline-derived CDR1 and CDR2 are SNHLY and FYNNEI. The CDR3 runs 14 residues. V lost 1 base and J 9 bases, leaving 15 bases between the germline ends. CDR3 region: CASSEGDKRLQAFF. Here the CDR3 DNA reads TGTGCCAGCAGTGAAGGGGACAAGAGGCTTCAAGCTTTCTTT.

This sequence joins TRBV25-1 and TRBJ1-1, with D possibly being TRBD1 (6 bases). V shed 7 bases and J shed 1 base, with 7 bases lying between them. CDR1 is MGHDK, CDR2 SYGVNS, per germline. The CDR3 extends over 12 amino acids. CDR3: CASTRGNTEAFF. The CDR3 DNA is TGTGCCAGCACCAGGGGGAACACTGAAGCTTTCTTT.

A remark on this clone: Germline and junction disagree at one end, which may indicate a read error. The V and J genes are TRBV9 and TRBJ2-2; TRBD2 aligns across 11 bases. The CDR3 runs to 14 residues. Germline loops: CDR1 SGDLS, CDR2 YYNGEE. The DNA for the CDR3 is TGTGCCAGCAGCGTAGATTCTAGCGGGGGGACCTGCACTTTT. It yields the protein CASSVDSSGGTCTF.

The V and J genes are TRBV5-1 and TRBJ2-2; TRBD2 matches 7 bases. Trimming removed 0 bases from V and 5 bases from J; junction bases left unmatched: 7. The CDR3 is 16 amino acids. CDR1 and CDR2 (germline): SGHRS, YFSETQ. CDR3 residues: CASSLGAGVVTGELFF. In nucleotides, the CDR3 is TGCGCCAGCAGCTTGGGTGCGGGAGTGGTGACCGGGGAGCTGTTTTTT. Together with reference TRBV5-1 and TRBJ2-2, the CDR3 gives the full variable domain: KAGVTQTPRYLIKTRGQQVTLSCSPISGHRSVSWYQQTPGQGLQFLFEYFSETQRNKGNFPGRFSGRQFSNSRSEMNVSTLELGDSALYLCASSLGAGVVTGELFFGEGSRLTVL.

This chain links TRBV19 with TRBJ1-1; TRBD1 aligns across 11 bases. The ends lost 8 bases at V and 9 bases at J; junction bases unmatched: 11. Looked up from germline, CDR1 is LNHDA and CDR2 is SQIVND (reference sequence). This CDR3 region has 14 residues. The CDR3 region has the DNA TGTGCCAGTTGGACAGGGGGCGCATTCCCCAAAGCTTTCTTT. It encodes CASWTGGAFPKAFF.